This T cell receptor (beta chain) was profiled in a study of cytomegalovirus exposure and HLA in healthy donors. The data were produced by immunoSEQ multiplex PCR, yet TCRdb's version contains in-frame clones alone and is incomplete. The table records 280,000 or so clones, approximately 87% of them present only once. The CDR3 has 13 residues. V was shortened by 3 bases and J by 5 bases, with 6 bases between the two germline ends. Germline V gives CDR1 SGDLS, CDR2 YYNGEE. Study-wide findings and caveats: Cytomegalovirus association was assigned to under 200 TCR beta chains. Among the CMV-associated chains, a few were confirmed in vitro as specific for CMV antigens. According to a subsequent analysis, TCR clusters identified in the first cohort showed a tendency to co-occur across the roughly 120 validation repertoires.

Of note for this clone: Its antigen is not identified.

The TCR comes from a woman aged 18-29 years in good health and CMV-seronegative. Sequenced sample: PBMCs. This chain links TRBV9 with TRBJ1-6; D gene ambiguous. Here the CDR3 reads CASSALDNSPLHF. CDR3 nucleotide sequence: TGTGCCAGCAGCGCACTCGATAATTCACCCCTCCACTTT.